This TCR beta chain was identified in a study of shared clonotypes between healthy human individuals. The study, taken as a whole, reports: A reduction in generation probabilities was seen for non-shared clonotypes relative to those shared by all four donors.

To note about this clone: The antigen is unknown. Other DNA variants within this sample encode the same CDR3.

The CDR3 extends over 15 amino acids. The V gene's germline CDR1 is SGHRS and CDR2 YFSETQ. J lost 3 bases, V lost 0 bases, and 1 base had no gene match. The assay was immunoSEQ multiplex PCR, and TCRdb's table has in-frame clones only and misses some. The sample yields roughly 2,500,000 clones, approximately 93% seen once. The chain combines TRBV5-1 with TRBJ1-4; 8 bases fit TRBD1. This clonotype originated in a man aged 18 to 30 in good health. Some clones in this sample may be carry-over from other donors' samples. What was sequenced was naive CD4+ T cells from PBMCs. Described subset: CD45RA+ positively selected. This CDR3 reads CASSLDRGANEKLFF. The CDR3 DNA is TGCGCCAGCAGCTTGGACAGGGGGGCTAATGAAAAACTGTTTTTT.